This is a list of T cell receptor beta chains from one sample in a study of identifying expanded T cells in peripheral blood. Sequencing was performed with immunoSEQ multiplex PCR; in TCRdb, only in-frame clones are kept and a portion is missing. The table lists tens of thousands of clones, roughly 86% of them singletons. Sequencing input: blood. These receptors all come from a person between 18 and 70 years old in good health. CDR3s include the opening cysteine and the closing phenylalanine or tryptophan. Each record gives: J gene, V gene, CDR3 protein.

TRBJ2-1 | TRBV11-2 | CASSLGGGLLREQFF
TRBJ2-4 | TRBV5-1 | CASSSGTGGNIQYF
TRBJ1-1 | TRBV28 | CASSLQGMNTEAFF
TRBJ1-2 | TRBV27 | CASSYDGGDYGYTF
TRBJ1-2 | TRBV28 | CASSFSTGDRHDNYGYTF
TRBJ1-2 | TRBV5-4 | CASTPAGGGADGYTF
TRBJ1-1 | TRBV5-1 | CASSIQGLDMNTEAFF
TRBJ1-5 | TRBV4-1 | CASSLNLPVGTGRSQPQHF
TRBJ1-6 | TRBV13 | CASSLATYSPLHF
TRBJ1-2 | TRBV5-1 | CASSLRAAAGYTF
TRBJ2-1 | TRBV5-1 | CASSLAGTDNEQFF
TRBJ1-3 | TRBV28 | CASSLWGNTIYF
TRBJ2-5 | TRBV4-2 | CASSQPGRGQETQYF
TRBJ1-4 | TRBV9 | CASSPLGAATNEKLFF
TRBJ2-7 | TRBV29-1 | CSARREETEQYF
TRBJ2-3 | TRBV6-1 | CASSDPGDLTDTQYF
TRBJ1-6 | TRBV5-4 | CASSFWTGRRDSPLHF
TRBJ1-6 | TRBV27 | CASSYEGVSSPLHF
TRBJ2-5 | TRBV30 | CAWEGGRETQYF
TRBJ2-7 | TRBV9 | CASSVDGITTYEQYF
TRBJ2-3 | TRBV6-1 | CASSSASGGVDTQYF
TRBJ2-2 | TRBV19 | CASESVSGRGTGELFF
TRBJ2-5 | TRBV30 | CACQGIGETQYF
TRBJ2-7 | TRBV5-1 | CASSSTGTTLYEQYF
TRBJ2-2 | TRBV4-2 | CASSPGDRDTGELFF
TRBJ1-1 | TRBV10-3 | CATSTGGNTEAFF
TRBJ2-7 | TRBV6-5 | CASSKGQDSSYEQYF
TRBJ2-3 | TRBV7-3 | CASSLKGTPTDTQYF
TRBJ1-1 | TRBV29-1 | CSVSGQLMNTEAFF
TRBJ2-7 | TRBV7-2 | CASSFDFQRLRSYEQYF
TRBJ2-1 | TRBV6-4 | CASSDGGRASDEQFF
TRBJ2-7 | TRBV11-2 | CASTPQGGAPYEQYF
TRBJ2-1 | TRBV9 | CASSGEGNEQFF
TRBJ2-2 | TRBV5-1 | CASSLAMAGTGELFF
TRBJ2-2 | TRBV29-1 | CTLRGNTGELFF
TRBJ2-5 | TRBV7-3 | CASSQGGAETQYF
TRBJ1-1 | TRBV28 | CASSHLDRNTEAFF
TRBJ2-3 | TRBV10-3 | CAIKGSVLRDTQYF
TRBJ2-3 | TRBV5-1 | CASSLDRGADTQYF
TRBJ2-7 | TRBV5-6 | CASSPPRDSTYEQYF
TRBJ2-7 | TRBV5-6 | CASSPGLAGFHEQYF
TRBJ1-4 | TRBV19 | CASSIRGTNEKLFF
TRBJ1-3 | TRBV6-1 | CASSDNSGGNTIYF
TRBJ1-6 | TRBV6-5 | CASSYSRGTNSPLHF